Below are 3 T cell receptor beta chains sequenced from a single sample in a study of T-cell memory formation after mild COVID-19. Using its own MiXCR run on the 5' RACE reads, TCRdb lists one record per CDR3 protein. The profile covers about 340,000 distinct CDR3 sequences, with approximately 16% appearing a single time and approximately 20% taken by the ten largest. Source material: PBMCs or a T cell subset sorted from them (not recorded which). These receptors were obtained from a man younger than 35 who had mild COVID-19 (a few samples of this study predate the infection). Cell type and time point are not known.

V gene TRBV20-1 combines with J gene TRBJ2-5, with 14 bases identical to TRBD2. The V gene's germline CDR1 is DFQATT and CDR2 SNEGSKA (reference sequence). The CDR3 has 15 amino acids. The V segment lost 1 base and the J segment 5 bases; nucleotides outside the gene matches: 3. CDR3 bases: TGCAGTGCTAGAGTGGGACTAGCGGGGGACGAGACCCAGTACTTC. This codes for CSARVGLAGDETQYF.

The J gene is TRBJ2-3, the V gene TRBV7-8; D gene unclear. This CDR3 region has 14 residues. The germline V gene encodes CDR1 SGHVS and CDR2 FQNEAQ. V lost 1 base and J 7 bases, leaving 12 bases between the germline ends. CDR3 nucleotide sequence: TGTGCCAGCAGCTTAGTTAGGACGGAAAATACGCAGTATTTT. Protein product: CASSLVRTENTQYF.

V usage is TRBV12-3 or TRBV12-4 and J usage is TRBJ1-6; tentative D call: TRBD1 (5 bases). The V end was cut by 6 bases, the J end by 10 bases, with 19 bases between. The CDR3 is made up of 15 amino acids. This chain's CDR3 is CASSTERIGGSPLHF. The CDR3 nucleotides read TGTGCCAGCAGCACCGAAAGGATTGGGGGGTCACCCCTCCACTTT.